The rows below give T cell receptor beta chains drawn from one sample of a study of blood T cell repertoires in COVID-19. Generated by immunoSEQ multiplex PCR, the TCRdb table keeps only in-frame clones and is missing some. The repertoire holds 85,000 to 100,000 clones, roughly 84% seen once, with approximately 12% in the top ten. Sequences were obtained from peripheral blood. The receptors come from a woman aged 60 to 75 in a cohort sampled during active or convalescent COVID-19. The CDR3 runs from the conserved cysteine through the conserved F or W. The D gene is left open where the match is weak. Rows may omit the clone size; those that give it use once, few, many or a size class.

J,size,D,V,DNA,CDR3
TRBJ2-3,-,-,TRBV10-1,TGCGCCAGCAAGGCGGGTGCGACAGATACGCAGTATTTT,CASKAGATDTQYF
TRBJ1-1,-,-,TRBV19,TGTGCCAGTAGTACCAGATCTGAAGCTTTCTTT,CASSTRSEAFF
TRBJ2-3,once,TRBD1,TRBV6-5,TGTGCCAGCAGTCCCCGGGACAGCCGCACAGATACGCAGTATTTT,CASSPRDSRTDTQYF
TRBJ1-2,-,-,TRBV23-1,TGCGCCAGCAGTCAATCCCAGGGGAATAGGTATGGCTACACCTTC,CASSQSQGNRYGYTF
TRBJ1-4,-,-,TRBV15,TGTGCCACCAGCAGACAACAGGTGGATGAAAAACTGTTTTTT,CATSRQQVDEKLFF
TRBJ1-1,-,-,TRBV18,TGTGCCAGCTCACCACAAACGCGAAACACTGAAGCTTTCTTT,CASSPQTRNTEAFF
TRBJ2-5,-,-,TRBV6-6,TGTGCCAGCAGTTACTCACGGGAGACCCAGTACTTC,CASSYSRETQYF
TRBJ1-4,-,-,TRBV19,TGTGCCAGTAGGAAAGAGGGGGAAGAAAAACTGTTTTTT,CASRKEGEEKLFF
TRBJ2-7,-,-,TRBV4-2,TGTGCCAGCAGCCCGGGTATCGTCCCTTCCTACGAGCAGTACTTC,CASSPGIVPSYEQYF
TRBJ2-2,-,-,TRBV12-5,TGTGCTAGCTGGGGCAGTGGCGCCGGGGAGCTGTTTTTT,CASWGSGAGELFF
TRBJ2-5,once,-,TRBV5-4,TGTGCCAGCAGCTTGTGGCAACGAGAGACCCAGTACTTC,CASSLWQRETQYF
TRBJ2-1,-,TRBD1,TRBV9,TGTGCCAGCAGCCCACGACAGGGCTCCTACAATGAGCAGTTCTTC,CASSPRQGSYNEQFF
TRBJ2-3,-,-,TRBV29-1,TGCAGCGTTGAGGGGCAGGCGGATACGCAGTATTTT,CSVEGQADTQYF
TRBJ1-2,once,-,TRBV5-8,TGTGCCAGCAGCTTGGATCCGGGAAACTATGGCTACACCTTC,CASSLDPGNYGYTF
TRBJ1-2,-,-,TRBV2,TGTGCCAGCAGTGAGTCAAGGAGGGCTGGCTACACCTTC,CASSESRRAGYTF
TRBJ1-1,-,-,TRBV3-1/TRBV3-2,TGTGCCAGCAGCCAACGGGACACTGAAGCTTTCTTT,CASSQRDTEAFF
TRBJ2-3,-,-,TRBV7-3,TGTGCCAGCAGCCCAGCTGTGACTAGCACAGATACGCAGTATTTT,CASSPAVTSTDTQYF
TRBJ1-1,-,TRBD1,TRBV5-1,TGCGCCAGCAGACGAAGACAGGGGGCCGTGAACACTGAAGCTTTCTTT,CASRRRQGAVNTEAFF
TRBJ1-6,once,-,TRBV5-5,TGTGCCAGCAGCCCCACAGGGTTCTATAATTCACCCCTCCACTTT,CASSPTGFYNSPLHF
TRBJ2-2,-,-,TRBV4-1,TGCGCCAGCAGCCATGGAGGTATGAACACCGGGGAGCTGTTTTTT,CASSHGGMNTGELFF
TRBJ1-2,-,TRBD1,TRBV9,TGTGCCAGCAGCCCGCGAACAGGGGGCCATCGCTACACCTTC,CASSPRTGGHRYTF
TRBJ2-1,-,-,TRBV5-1,TGCGCCAGCAGCCGGGACACTGGCTACAATGAGCAGTTCTTC,CASSRDTGYNEQFF
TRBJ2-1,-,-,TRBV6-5,TGTGCCAGCACGAGGCAATGGGGAGATGAGCAGTTCTTC,CASTRQWGDEQFF
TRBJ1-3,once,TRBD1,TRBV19,TGTGCCAGTAGCACCCTTGACAGGGATCGTAGCTCTGGAAACACCATATATTTT,CASSTLDRDRSSGNTIYF
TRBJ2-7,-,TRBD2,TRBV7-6,TGTGCCAGCAGCTCTAGCGGGGGCCTTCACGAGCAGTACTTC,CASSSSGGLHEQYF
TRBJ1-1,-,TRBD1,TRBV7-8,TGTGCCAGCAGCTTAATCGGACAGGGGAGGGGGAACACTGAAGCTTTCTTT,CASSLIGQGRGNTEAFF
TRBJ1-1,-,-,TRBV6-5,TGTGCCAGCAGTTATCTGGGGAGGACTGAAGCTTTCTTT,CASSYLGRTEAFF
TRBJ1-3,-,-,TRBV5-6,TGTGCCAGCAGCCCTCCGGTACAGGCCTCTGGAAACACCATATATTTT,CASSPPVQASGNTIYF
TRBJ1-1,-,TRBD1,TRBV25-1,TGTGCCAGCAGTGACTCCGGGACAGGGAACACTGAAGCTTTCTTT,CASSDSGTGNTEAFF
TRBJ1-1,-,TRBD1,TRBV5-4,TGTGCCAGCAGCTTGGACAGGGGCGGTAAAGCTTTCTTT,CASSLDRGGKAFF
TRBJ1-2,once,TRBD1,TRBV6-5,TGTGCCAGCAGTTATTTCACAGGGGCTCCCGGGTATGGCTACACCTTC,CASSYFTGAPGYGYTF
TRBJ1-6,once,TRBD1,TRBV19,TGTGCCAGTAGTATAGCCTGGACAGGGAAGATATATTCACCCCTCCACTTT,CASSIAWTGKIYSPLHF
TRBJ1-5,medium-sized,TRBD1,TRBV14,TGTGCCAGCAGCCGACAGGGGACGGGGCCCCAGCATTTT,CASSRQGTGPQHF
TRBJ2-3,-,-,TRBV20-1,TGCAGTGCTAGAGACAGAGATACGCAGTATTTT,CSARDRDTQYF
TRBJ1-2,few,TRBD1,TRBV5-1,TGCGCCAGCAGCTGGGGACAGGGCGGCGGCTACACCTTC,CASSWGQGGGYTF
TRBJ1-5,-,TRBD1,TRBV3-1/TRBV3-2,TGTGCCAGCAGCCGGGGACAGGGGGGAGGTCAGCCCCAGCATTTT,CASSRGQGGGQPQHF
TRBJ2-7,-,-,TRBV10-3,TGTGCCATCACCTCAGGGACACCCCCCTACGAGCAGTACTTC,CAITSGTPPYEQYF
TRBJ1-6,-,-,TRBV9,TGTGCCAGCAGCGTAGACAGGTTGAATTCACCCCTCCACTTT,CASSVDRLNSPLHF
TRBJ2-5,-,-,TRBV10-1,TGCGCCAGCAGTGGTGCAGGGGTATTAAGGAAGACCCAGTACTTC,CASSGAGVLRKTQYF
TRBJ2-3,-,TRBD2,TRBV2,TGTGCCAGCAGTGATCCGGATCGGGAGGACACAGATACGCAGTATTTT,CASSDPDREDTDTQYF
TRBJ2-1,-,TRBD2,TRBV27,TGTGCCAGCACCAAGAGTAGCGGGGGGTGGACCTACAATGAGCAGTTCTTC,CASTKSSGGWTYNEQFF
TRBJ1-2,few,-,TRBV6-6,TGTGCCAGCAGTTACCCCGGATTAGGAGGACGTCTGGGCTACACCTTC,CASSYPGLGGRLGYTF
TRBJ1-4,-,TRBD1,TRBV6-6,TGTGCCAGCAGCTACGGGGGACAGTCTAATGAAAAACTGTTTTTT,CASSYGGQSNEKLFF
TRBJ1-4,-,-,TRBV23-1,TGCGCCAGCAGTCAATCGCCGGGGGAGGCAACTAATGAAAAACTGTTTTTT,CASSQSPGEATNEKLFF
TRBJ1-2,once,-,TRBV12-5,TGTGCTAGTGGTTTGGTGCCAGACTATGGCTACACCTTC,CASGLVPDYGYTF
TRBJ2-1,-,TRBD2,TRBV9,TGTGCCAGCAGCGTAGTGGGGAGCGGGGGGGCAGCCTACAATGAGCAGTTCTTC,CASSVVGSGGAAYNEQFF
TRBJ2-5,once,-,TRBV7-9,TGTGCCAGCAGCTTAGTAAGAAGCGTGTCTCAAGAGACCCAGTACTTC,CASSLVRSVSQETQYF
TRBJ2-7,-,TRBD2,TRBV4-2,TGTGCCAGCAGCCAAGAACTAGCGGGGGGGTATAGCTCCTACGAGCAGTACTTC,CASSQELAGGYSSYEQYF
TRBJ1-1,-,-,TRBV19,TGTGCCAGTAGTGAGAACGGACTGCTGAACACTGAAGCTTTCTTT,CASSENGLLNTEAFF
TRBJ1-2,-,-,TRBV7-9,TGTGCCAGCAGCGACTACCAGGGGTTGCGGGGCTACACCTTC,CASSDYQGLRGYTF
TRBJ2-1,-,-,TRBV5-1,TGCGCCAGCAGTCCGGAGGCATCCTACAATGAGCAGTTCTTC,CASSPEASYNEQFF
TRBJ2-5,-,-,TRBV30,TGTGCCTGGAGTGTACACAGTAGAGAGACCCAGTACTTC,CAWSVHSRETQYF
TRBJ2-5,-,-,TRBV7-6,TGTGCCAGCAGCTTAGGTCCCCTAGAAGAGACCCAGTACTTC,CASSLGPLEETQYF
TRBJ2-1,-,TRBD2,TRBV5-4,TGTGCCAGCAGCTTGCCCCGGGGTAGCGGGAGTGTCGATGAGCAGTTCTTC,CASSLPRGSGSVDEQFF
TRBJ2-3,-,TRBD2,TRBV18,TGTGCCACCGGGGGGGGACCCACAGATACGCAGTATTTT,CATGGGPTDTQYF